This T cell receptor (beta chain) came from a study of cytomegalovirus exposure and HLA in healthy donors. The donors comprised healthy bone marrow donors. Comment on this clone: What it recognizes is unknown.

Whole-study results and caveats: In an earlier analysis, in fewer than 700 donors, most V segments appeared productive either ~90% or ~30% of the time. TCR beta V- and J-gene trimming, according to a later analysis, was linked to a missense DCLRE1C variant.

PCR was performed using 60 Vbeta and 13 Jbeta primers. Clones were read by immunoSEQ multiplex PCR, and TCRdb kept only the in-frame ones, dropping some. The sample lists some 220,000 clones; 70% to 85% were seen once. CDR1 MGHDK and CDR2 SYGVNS come from the germline V gene. This CDR3 has 12 amino acids. V gave up 10 bases and J gave up 2 bases, with 11 bases separating them. This TCR was sampled from a middle-aged woman in good health and CMV-seronegative. Sequenced material: PBMCs. The rearrangement joins TRBV25-1 to TRBJ1-1; no clear D. CDR3 sequence (DNA): TGTGCCAATCGTAAGAGAAACACTGAAGCTTTCTTT. Its protein product is CANRKRNTEAFF.